These 20 T cell receptor beta chains were all obtained from the same sample, sequenced in a study of cytomegalovirus exposure and HLA in healthy donors. The PCR made use of 60 Vbeta and 13 Jbeta primers. Repertoires were generated with immunoSEQ multiplex PCR, while TCRdb's copy carries only in-frame clones and drops some. The sample holds fewer than 150,000 clones, roughly 70% seen once. Sequencing input: PBMCs. These receptors were obtained from a woman aged 40 to 50 in good health and CMV-seropositive.

This chain uses TRBV5-4 with TRBJ2-1; 8 nucleotides line up with TRBD1. J lost 4 bases, V lost 3 bases, and 6 bases had no gene match. Germline CDR1 SGHNT, CDR2 YYREEE (reference sequence). The CDR3 runs 15 residues. This CDR3 is CASSSGQDRYNEQFF. The DNA of the CDR3 is TGTGCCAGCAGCTCGGGACAGGACCGATACAATGAGCAGTTCTTC.

This chain connects TRBV4-1 to TRBJ1-1, with D perhaps TRBD1 (5 bases). Germline lookup yields CDR1 MGHRA and CDR2 YSYEKL. V was trimmed by 3 bases and J by 3 bases, leaving 11 bases between them. This CDR3 region has 14 residues. The CDR3 coding sequence is TGCGCCAGCAGCCACCCGGGGGGGGACACTGAAGCTTTCTTT. Residues: CASSHPGGDTEAFF.

As for this clone: The germline gene is not matched at one end of the junction; a read error may be the cause. The V and J genes are TRBV7-9 and TRBJ2-7; 9 bases align to TRBD1. The CDR3 spans 15 residues. Germline CDR1 SEHNR, CDR2 FQNEAQ (reference sequence). CDR3 nucleotide sequence: TGTTCCAGCAGCTTAGGGGACAGGGTGTTTTACGAGCAGTACTTC. It encodes CSSSLGDRVFYEQYF.

This clone was found a few times. The rearrangement joins TRBV19 to TRBJ2-2; 7 positions agree with TRBD2. This CDR3 is built from 20 residues. Germline CDR1 reads LNHDA; CDR2 reads SQIVND (reference sequence). V was clipped by 1 base and J by 5 bases; unmatched bases: 19. CDR3 sequence reads: CASSIGWGFGGRVGTGELFF. The CDR3 bases are TGTGCCAGTAGTATAGGTTGGGGATTTGGCGGGAGAGTAGGAACCGGGGAGCTGTTTTTT.

The chain employs TRBV5-1 and TRBJ1-2, with unresolved D. CDR1 SGHRS and CDR2 YFSETQ come from the germline V gene. V was clipped by 4 bases and J by 4 bases, with 14 bases between them. The CDR3 is 14 residues long. This CDR3 reads CASSPGGQAYGYTF. CDR3 bases: TGCGCCAGCAGCCCTGGTGGGCAAGCCTATGGCTACACCTTC.

The chain links TRBV6-1 to TRBJ1-2; D is undetermined. V was shortened by 6 bases and J by 7 bases, with 15 bases between the two germline ends. The CDR3 loop spans 13 amino acids. Germline V gene lookup returns CDR1 MNHNS and CDR2 SASEGT. CDR3 region: CASSPPGERGYTF. CDR3 DNA: TGTGCCAGCAGCCCACCCGGGGAGCGTGGCTACACCTTC.

Remarks on this clone: Its ends do not fully match the called genes, so a read error is possible. This chain links TRBV28 with TRBJ1-2; D gene unclear. Germline CDR1 and CDR2: MDHEN and SYDVKM. The length of the CDR3 is 16 residues. CDR3 sequence (DNA): TGTGCCAGCAGTTTAGGAGGAGCCTCTAACGTCTATGGCCACACCTTC. Translating it yields CASSLGGASNVYGHTF.

The rearrangement joins TRBV6-6 to TRBJ1-2; TRBD1 might be the D (5 bases). V dropped 5 bases and J dropped 4 bases, with 14 bases sitting between them. This CDR3 comprises 14 residues. Germline CDR1 is MNHNY and CDR2 is SVGAGI (reference sequence). The CDR3 here is CASSDGRRVYGYTF. In nucleotides, the CDR3 is TGTGCCAGCAGTGACGGACGCAGGGTCTATGGCTACACCTTC.

The chain couples TRBV6-5 to TRBJ1-5; D perhaps matches TRBD1 (5 bases). Trimming left V 4 bases short and J 5 bases short, with 9 bases between. The CDR3 is made up of 13 amino acids. CDR1 and CDR2 from the germline V gene are MNHEY and SVGAGI. The CDR3 protein is CASSSGFDQPQHF. The CDR3 region has the DNA TGTGCCAGCAGTTCAGGGTTCGATCAGCCCCAGCATTTT.

V and J are TRBV30 and TRBJ1-4; TRBD1 matches at 7 bases. The CDR3 is made up of 13 amino acids. V lost 2 bases and J lost 4; bases outside the gene matches: 1. Germline CDR1 GTSNPN, CDR2 SVGIG (reference sequence). For the CDR3, the DNA is TGTGCCTGGAGTAGGGGGCGTAATGAAAAACTGTTTTTT. This translates into CAWSRGRNEKLFF.

This chain joins TRBV2 and TRBJ2-5; maybe TRBD2 (5 bases). The germline CDR1 and CDR2 sequences are SNHLY and FYNNEI. CDR3 length: 13 residues. V shed 4 bases and J shed 4 bases, with 10 bases lying between them. The CDR3 region is CASSVIEGETQYF. CDR3 DNA: TGTGCCAGCAGTGTAATAGAGGGAGAGACCCAGTACTTC.

The chain couples TRBV29-1 to TRBJ2-5, with D tentatively TRBD1 (6 bases). The CDR3 has 12 residues. CDR1 and CDR2 from the germline V gene are SQVTM and ANQGSEA. V was trimmed by 8 bases and J by 4 bases, leaving 14 bases between them. This chain's CDR3 is CSTLQGGETQYF. The CDR3 DNA follows: TGCAGCACTTTACAGGGCGGAGAGACCCAGTACTTC. The variable domain in full, completed from reference TRBV29-1 and TRBJ2-5, reads SAVISQKPSRDICQRGTSLTIQCQVDSQVTMMFWYRQQPGQSLTLIATANQGSEATYESGFVIDKFPISRPNLTFSTLTVSNMSPEDSSIYLCSTLQGGETQYFGPGTRLLVL.

The genes are TRBV2 and TRBJ1-2; TRBD1 might be the D (5 bases). V gave up 6 bases and J gave up 1 base, with 15 bases separating them. Per germline, CDR1 SNHLY and CDR2 FYNNEI. This CDR3 has 15 residues. This CDR3 is CASRGPGAGNYGYTF. CDR3 DNA sequence: TGTGCCAGCAGGGGCCCTGGGGCAGGTAACTATGGCTACACCTTC.

The gene calls are TRBV6-6 and TRBJ1-6, with TRBD1 as a possible D gene (6 bases). This CDR3 has 14 amino acids. V was pared by 2 bases and J by 10 bases, with 12 bases between. Germline assignment: CDR1 MNHNY and CDR2 SVGAGI (reference sequence). CDR3 region: CASSYDRLGSPLHF. The DNA for the CDR3 is TGTGCCAGCAGTTACGACAGGCTTGGGTCACCCCTCCACTTT.

The chain links TRBV7-6 to TRBJ2-3; the D gene is possibly TRBD2 (6 bases). Trimming cost V 1 base and J 4 bases, with 9 bases left between them. CDR3 size: 14 residues. From germline, CDR1 is SGHVS and CDR2 FNYEAQ. CDR3: CASSLGTSPDTQYF. The CDR3 bases are TGTGCCAGCAGCTTAGGAACTAGCCCAGATACGCAGTATTTT.

This clone showed up just a few times. The chain couples TRBV25-1 to TRBJ2-5; 9 nucleotides agree with TRBD2. CDR3 size: 14 residues. Trimming cost V 5 bases and J 3 bases; bases outside gene matches: 4. Germline lookup yields CDR1 MGHDK and CDR2 SYGVNS. CDR3 loop: CASSLAGMEETQYF. DNA for the CDR3: TGTGCCAGCAGTCTAGCGGGGATGGAAGAGACCCAGTACTTC. The full variable domain, completed using reference TRBV25-1 and TRBJ2-5, is EADIYQTPRYLVIGTGKKITLECSQTMGHDKMYWYQQDPGMELHLIHYSYGVNSTEKGDLSSESTVSRIRTEHFPLTLESARPSHTSQYLCASSLAGMEETQYFGPGTRLLVL.

This chain connects TRBV7-9 to TRBJ2-4; 7 nucleotides align to TRBD2. CDR1 is SEHNR, CDR2 FQNEAQ, per germline (reference sequence). CDR3 size: 18 residues. With 5 bases clipped from V and 1 base from J, the junction kept 14 bases outside the gene matches. CDR3 in DNA: TGTGCCAGCAGCCCAATGGGCACCCGGGGGGTGGCCAAAAACATTCAGTACTTC. It specifies CASSPMGTRGVAKNIQYF.

This rearrangement joins TRBV6-1 to TRBJ1-5; D is uncertain. CDR1 is MNHNS, CDR2 SASEGT, per germline. V lost 5 bases and J lost 5, with 13 bases in between. The CDR3 covers 14 residues. CDR3 sequence: CASSLQRWDQPQHF. In DNA form, the CDR3 reads TGTGCCAGCAGTCTTCAGCGTTGGGATCAGCCCCAGCATTTT.

CDR3 DNA: TGTGCCAGCACCTGGACTAGCGGGACGCAAGAGACCCAGTACTTC. Its translation is CASTWTSGTQETQYF. The genes are TRBV25-1 and TRBJ2-5; the match to TRBD2 covers 12 bases. After removal of 7 bases from V and 2 bases from J, the junction contained 5 bases not matched to a gene. This CDR3 has 15 residues. The germline gives CDR1 MGHDK, CDR2 SYGVNS.

The chain employs TRBV19 and TRBJ2-7; no definite D call. This CDR3 is 12 amino acids long. The germline V gene encodes CDR1 LNHDA and CDR2 SQIVND (reference sequence). V was pared by 5 bases and J by 2 bases, with 7 bases between. CDR3 DNA: TGTGCCAGTAGTGACACCGCCTACGAGCAGTACTTC. As protein: CASSDTAYEQYF.